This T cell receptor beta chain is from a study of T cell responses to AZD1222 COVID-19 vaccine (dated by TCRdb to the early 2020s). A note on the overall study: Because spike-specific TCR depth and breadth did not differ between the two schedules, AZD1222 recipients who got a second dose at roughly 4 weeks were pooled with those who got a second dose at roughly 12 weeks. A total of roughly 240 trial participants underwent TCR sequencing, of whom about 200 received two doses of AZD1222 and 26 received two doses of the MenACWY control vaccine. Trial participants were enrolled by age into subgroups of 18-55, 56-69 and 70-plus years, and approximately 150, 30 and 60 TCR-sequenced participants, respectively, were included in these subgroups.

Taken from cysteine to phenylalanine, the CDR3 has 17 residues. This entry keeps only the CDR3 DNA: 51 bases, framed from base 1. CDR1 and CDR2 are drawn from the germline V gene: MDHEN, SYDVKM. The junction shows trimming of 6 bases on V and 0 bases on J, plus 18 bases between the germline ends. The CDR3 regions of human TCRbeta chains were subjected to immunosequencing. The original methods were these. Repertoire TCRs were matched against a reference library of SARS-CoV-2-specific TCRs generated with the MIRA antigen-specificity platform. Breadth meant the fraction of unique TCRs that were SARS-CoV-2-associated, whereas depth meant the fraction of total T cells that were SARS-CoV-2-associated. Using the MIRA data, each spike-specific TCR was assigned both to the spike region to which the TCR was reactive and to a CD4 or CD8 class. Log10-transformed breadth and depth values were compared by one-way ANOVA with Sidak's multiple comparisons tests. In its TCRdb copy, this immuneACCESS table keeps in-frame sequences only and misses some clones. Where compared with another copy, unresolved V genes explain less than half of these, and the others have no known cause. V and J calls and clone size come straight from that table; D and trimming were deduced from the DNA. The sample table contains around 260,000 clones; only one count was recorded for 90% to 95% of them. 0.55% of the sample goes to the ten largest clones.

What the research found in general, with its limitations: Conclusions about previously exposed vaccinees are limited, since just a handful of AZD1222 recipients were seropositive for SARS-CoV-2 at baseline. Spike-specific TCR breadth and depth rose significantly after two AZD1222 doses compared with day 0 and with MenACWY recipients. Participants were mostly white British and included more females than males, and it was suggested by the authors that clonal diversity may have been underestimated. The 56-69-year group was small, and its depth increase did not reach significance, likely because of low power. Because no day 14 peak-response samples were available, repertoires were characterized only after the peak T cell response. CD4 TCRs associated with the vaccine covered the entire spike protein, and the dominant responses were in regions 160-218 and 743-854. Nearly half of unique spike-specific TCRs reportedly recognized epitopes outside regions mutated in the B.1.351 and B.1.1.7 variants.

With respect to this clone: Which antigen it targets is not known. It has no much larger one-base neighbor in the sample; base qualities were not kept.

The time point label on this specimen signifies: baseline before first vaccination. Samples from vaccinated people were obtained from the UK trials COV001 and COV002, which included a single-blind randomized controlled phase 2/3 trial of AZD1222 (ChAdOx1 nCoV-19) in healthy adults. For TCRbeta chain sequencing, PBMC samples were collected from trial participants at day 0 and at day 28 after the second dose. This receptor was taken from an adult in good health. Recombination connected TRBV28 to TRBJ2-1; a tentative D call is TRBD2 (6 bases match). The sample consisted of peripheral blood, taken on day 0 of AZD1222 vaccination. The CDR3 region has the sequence CASSPHGGVGSYNEQFF. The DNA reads TGTGCCAGCAGCCCCCACGGCGGGGTGGGCTCCTACAATGAGCAGTTCTTC.